Listed below are T cell receptor beta chains from one sample, sequenced in a study of beta chain features in type 1 diabetes. Repertoires were generated with immunoSEQ multiplex PCR, while TCRdb's copy carries only in-frame clones and drops some. This sample yields roughly 450,000 clones, of which roughly 11% are seen a single time; approximately 0.05% belongs to the top ten. Sequencing was performed on naive CD4+ T cells from blood. These receptors came from a woman aged 18-30 years in good health. Both conserved end residues are part of each CDR3. D genes are given only for firm matches. Rows may omit the clone size; those that give it use once, few, many or a size class.

v_gene	abundance	j_gene	len	d_gene	CDR3nt	CDR3aa
TRBV25-1	-	TRBJ2-2	16	-	TGTGCCAGCAGTTCCCTCGGGGATGCGAACACCGGGGAGCTGTTTTTT	CASSSLGDANTGELFF
TRBV7-9	-	TRBJ1-5	12	TRBD1	TGTGCCACCGGACAGGGGAATCAGCCCCAGCATTTT	CATGQGNQPQHF
TRBV7-9	-	TRBJ1-1	14	-	TGTGCCAGCAGCCGTACAGGGTACCTGGCTGAAGCTTTCTTT	CASSRTGYLAEAFF
TRBV7-9	few	TRBJ2-7	13	TRBD2	TGTGCCAGCAGCTTTACGGGGGGGGGTGAGCAGTACTTC	CASSFTGGGEQYF
TRBV7-2	-	TRBJ2-1	14	-	TGTGCCAGCAACGAGCTCGGACCATACAATGAGCAGTTCTTC	CASNELGPYNEQFF
TRBV7-2	-	TRBJ2-5	14	-	TGTGCCAGCAGCTTACGGACTACCCTGGAGACCCAGTACTTC	CASSLRTTLETQYF
TRBV10-3	few	TRBJ2-1	17	TRBD1	TGTGCCATCAGTGAGCGACAGGGCCAAAGCTCCTACAATGAGCAGTTCTTC	CAISERQGQSSYNEQFF
TRBV9	few	TRBJ2-3	15	-	TGTGCCAGCGCCTCACGGGGGGCGAGCACAGATACGCAGTATTTT	CASASRGASTDTQYF
TRBV7-2	few	TRBJ2-1	14	-	TGTGCCAGCAGCCTACAGAGGGATTACAATGAGCAGTTCTTC	CASSLQRDYNEQFF
TRBV4-2	few	TRBJ1-4	15	-	TGTGCCAGCAGCCCGTATGGCGCAACTAATGAAAAACTGTTTTTT	CASSPYGATNEKLFF
TRBV25-1	many	TRBJ2-7	11	-	TGTGCCAGCAGTGTCCACTCCGAGCAGTACTTC	CASSVHSEQYF
TRBV29-1	few	TRBJ1-2	13	-	TGCAGCGTTGAAGCTAACAGGGCGAGTGGCTACACCTTC	CSVEANRASGYTF
TRBV7-2	-	TRBJ2-3	12	-	TGTGCCAGCAGCAGAAAGGGGGATACGCAGTATTTT	CASSRKGDTQYF
TRBV29-1	-	TRBJ2-1	14	TRBD1	TGCAGCGCCCTGGGGGGACAGGGATACAATGAGCAGTTCTTC	CSALGGQGYNEQFF
TRBV29-1	few	TRBJ1-2	17	-	TGCAGCGTTGATCCGTCGGTGGCGGCTACCTTGAGCTATGGCTACACCTTC	CSVDPSVAATLSYGYTF
TRBV30	few	TRBJ2-3	17	TRBD2	TGTGCCTGGAACACCGCACGGACTAGCGCTAGCACAGATACGCAGTATTTT	CAWNTARTSASTDTQYF
TRBV11-3	few	TRBJ2-4	14	-	TGTGCCAGCAGCCGGATCCTAGCCAAAAACATTCAGTACTTC	CASSRILAKNIQYF
TRBV9	-	TRBJ2-1	15	TRBD1	TGTGCCAGCAGCGACGCCGGGACAGGACGGTGGGAGCAGTTCTTC	CASSDAGTGRWEQFF
TRBV15	few	TRBJ2-1	15	TRBD1	TGTGCCACCAGCAGAGATCAGGGGGCCTACAATGAGCAGTTCTTC	CATSRDQGAYNEQFF
TRBV29-1	-	TRBJ2-1	14	-	TGCAGCGTTCGAGATGCAGGGGGGTATTATGAGCAGTTCTTC	CSVRDAGGYYEQFF
TRBV15	few	TRBJ1-1	13	-	TGTGCCACCAGCAGAGGGAAGCGGACTGAAGCTTTCTTT	CATSRGKRTEAFF
TRBV4-1	-	TRBJ2-7	15	TRBD2	TGCGCCAGCAGCCAAGTACTAGCGTCTCCCTACGAGCAGTACTTC	CASSQVLASPYEQYF
TRBV7-8	-	TRBJ2-7	17	-	TGTGCCAGCAGCTTACGTGGACAGCCCATAAAGTCCTACGAGCAGTACTTC	CASSLRGQPIKSYEQYF
TRBV7-2	-	TRBJ2-5	13	-	TGTGCCAGCACCCAGAGGACAACAGAGACCCAGTACTTC	CASTQRTTETQYF
TRBV7-3	-	TRBJ2-1	13	-	TGTGCCAGCAGCTTGCTGCACAACCATGAGCAGTTCTTC	CASSLLHNHEQFF
TRBV30	-	TRBJ1-5	16	-	TGTGCCTGGAGTAGAGGACGATCCCATAGCAATCAGCCCCAGCATTTT	CAWSRGRSHSNQPQHF
TRBV6-6	-	TRBJ2-3	16	-	TGTGCCAGCAGTCTCCCTAATGGGGGGCACACAGATACGCAGTATTTT	CASSLPNGGHTDTQYF
TRBV5-1	few	TRBJ1-2	14	-	TGCGCCAGCAGCGGAAACGACGGCAACTATGGCTACACCTTC	CASSGNDGNYGYTF
TRBV4-1	few	TRBJ2-4	18	TRBD1	TGCGCCAGCAGCCCGGGACAGGGGGCCGAGATGGCCAAAAACATTCAGTACTTC	CASSPGQGAEMAKNIQYF
TRBV27	few	TRBJ2-5	9	TRBD1	TGTGCCAGCAGTAGACAGGGGAACTTC	CASSRQGNF
TRBV29-1	few	TRBJ2-3	15	-	TGCAGCGTTGGAGAAGGCGGAGCTAGCACAGATACGCAGTATTTT	CSVGEGGASTDTQYF
TRBV11-3	few	TRBJ2-1	14	TRBD2	TGTGCCAGCAGCCTTAGCGGGGGGGCAGTTGAGCAGTTCTTC	CASSLSGGAVEQFF
TRBV9	few	TRBJ1-5	13	-	TGTGCCAGCAGCGTAGGCAGCTATCAGCCCCAGCATTTT	CASSVGSYQPQHF
TRBV30	-	TRBJ1-1	13	-	TGTGCCTGGACCGTAGGAGGCAACACTGAAGCTTTCTTT	CAWTVGGNTEAFF
TRBV7-2	few	TRBJ2-4	14	-	TGTGCCAGCAGCTTACATCTAGCCAAAAACATTCAGTACTTC	CASSLHLAKNIQYF
TRBV29-1	-	TRBJ1-1	14	TRBD1	TGCAGCTGGATTAAACAGGGGAGGAACACTGAAGCTTTCTTT	CSWIKQGRNTEAFF
TRBV7-2	few	TRBJ2-5	12	TRBD2	TGTGCCAGCAGCCCTGGGGGGGGAGCCCAGTACTTC	CASSPGGGAQYF
TRBV30	few	TRBJ1-1	14	-	TGTGCCTGGAGTGCGGGTGTCGGAGGCACTGAAGCTTTCTTT	CAWSAGVGGTEAFF
TRBV29-1	-	TRBJ2-5	14	TRBD2	TGCAGCGTGTCGGGAGGGCCTCGTGGAGAGACCCAGTACTTC	CSVSGGPRGETQYF
TRBV29-1	-	TRBJ2-2	16	-	TGCAGCGTTGAAATAGCGGCGGGTACGGACACCGGGGAGCTGTTTTTT	CSVEIAAGTDTGELFF
TRBV4-2	-	TRBJ1-2	14	TRBD1	TGTGCCAGCAGCCAAGCAGGGGGAAGGTATGGCTACACCTTC	CASSQAGGRYGYTF